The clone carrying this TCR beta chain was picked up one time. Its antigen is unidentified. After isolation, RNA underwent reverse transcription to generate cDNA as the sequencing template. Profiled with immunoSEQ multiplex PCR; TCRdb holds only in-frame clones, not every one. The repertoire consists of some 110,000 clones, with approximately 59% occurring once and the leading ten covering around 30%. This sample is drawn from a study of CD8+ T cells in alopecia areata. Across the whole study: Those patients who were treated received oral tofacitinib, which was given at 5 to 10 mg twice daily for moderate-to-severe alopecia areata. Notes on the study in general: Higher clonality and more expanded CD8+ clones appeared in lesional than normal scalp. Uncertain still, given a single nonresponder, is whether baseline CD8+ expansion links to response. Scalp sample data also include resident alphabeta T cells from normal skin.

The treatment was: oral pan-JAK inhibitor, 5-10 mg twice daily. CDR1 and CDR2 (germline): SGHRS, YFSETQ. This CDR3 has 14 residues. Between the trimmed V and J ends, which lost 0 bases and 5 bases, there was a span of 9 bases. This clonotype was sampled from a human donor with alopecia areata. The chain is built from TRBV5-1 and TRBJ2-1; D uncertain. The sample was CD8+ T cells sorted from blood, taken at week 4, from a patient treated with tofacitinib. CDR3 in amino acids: CASSLADTHNEQFF. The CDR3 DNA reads TGCGCCAGCAGCTTGGCCGACACCCACAATGAGCAGTTCTTC.